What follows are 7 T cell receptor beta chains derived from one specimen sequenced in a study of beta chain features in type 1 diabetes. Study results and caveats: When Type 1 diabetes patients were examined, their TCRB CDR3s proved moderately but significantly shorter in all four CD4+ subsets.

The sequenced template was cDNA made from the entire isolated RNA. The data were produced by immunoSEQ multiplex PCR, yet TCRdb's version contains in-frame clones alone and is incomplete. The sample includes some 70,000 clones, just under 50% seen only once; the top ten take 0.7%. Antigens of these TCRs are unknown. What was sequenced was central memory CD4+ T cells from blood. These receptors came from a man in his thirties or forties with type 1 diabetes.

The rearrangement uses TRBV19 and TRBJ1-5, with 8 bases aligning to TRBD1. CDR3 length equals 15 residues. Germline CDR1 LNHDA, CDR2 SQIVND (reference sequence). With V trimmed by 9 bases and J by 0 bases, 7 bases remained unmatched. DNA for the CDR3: TGTGCCAGCCTATCCCAGGGGGCTAGCAATCAGCCCCAGCATTTT. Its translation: CASLSQGASNQPQHF. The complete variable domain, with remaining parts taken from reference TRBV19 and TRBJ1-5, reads DGGITQSPKYLFRKEGQNVTLSCEQNLNHDAMYWYRQDPGQGLRLIYYSQIVNDFQKGDIAEGYSVSREKKESFPLTVTSAQKNPTAFYLCASLSQGASNQPQHFGDGTRLSIL.

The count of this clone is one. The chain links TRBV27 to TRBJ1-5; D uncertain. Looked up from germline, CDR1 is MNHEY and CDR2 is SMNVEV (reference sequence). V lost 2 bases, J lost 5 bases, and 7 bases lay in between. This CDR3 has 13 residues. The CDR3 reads CASSLRRDQPQHF. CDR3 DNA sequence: TGTGCCAGCAGTTTAAGGAGGGATCAGCCCCAGCATTTT.

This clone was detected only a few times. The CDR3 nucleotides are TGTGCCAGCAGCCTCGACAGGGAGCTCACAGATACGCAGTATTTT. This codes for CASSLDRELTDTQYF. The chain has TRBV6-1 and TRBJ2-3; TRBD1 agrees at 7 bases. The CDR3 extends over 15 amino acids. The V gene's germline CDR1 is MNHNS and CDR2 SASEGT. V shed 6 bases, J shed 2 bases, and the junction held 8 bases outside the gene matches.

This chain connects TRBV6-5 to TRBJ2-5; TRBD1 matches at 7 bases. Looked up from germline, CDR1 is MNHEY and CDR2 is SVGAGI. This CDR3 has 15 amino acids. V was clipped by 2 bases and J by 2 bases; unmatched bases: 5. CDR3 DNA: TGTGCCAGCAGTTACGGCACAGGGGAACAAGAGACCCAGTACTTC. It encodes CASSYGTGEQETQYF.

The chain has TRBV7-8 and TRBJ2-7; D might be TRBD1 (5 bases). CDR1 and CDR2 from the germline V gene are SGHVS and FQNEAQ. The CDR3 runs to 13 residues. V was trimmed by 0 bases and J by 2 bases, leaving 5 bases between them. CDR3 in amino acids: CASSLATAYEQYF. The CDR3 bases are TGTGCCAGCAGCTTAGCGACAGCCTACGAGCAGTACTTC.

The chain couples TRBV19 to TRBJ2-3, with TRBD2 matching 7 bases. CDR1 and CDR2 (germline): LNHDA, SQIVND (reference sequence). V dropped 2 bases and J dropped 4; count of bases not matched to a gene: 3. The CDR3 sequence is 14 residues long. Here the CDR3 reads CASSIYGRSDTQYF. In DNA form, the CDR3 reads TGTGCCAGTAGTATATACGGGAGGTCAGATACGCAGTATTTT.

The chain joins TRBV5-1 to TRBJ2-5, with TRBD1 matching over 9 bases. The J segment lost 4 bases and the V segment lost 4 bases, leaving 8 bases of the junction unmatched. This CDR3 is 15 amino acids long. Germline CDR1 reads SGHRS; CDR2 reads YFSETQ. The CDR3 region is CASSPRTGAGETQYF. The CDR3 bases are TGCGCCAGCAGCCCTAGGACAGGGGCGGGAGAGACCCAGTACTTC. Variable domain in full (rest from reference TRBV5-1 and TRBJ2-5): KAGVTQTPRYLIKTRGQQVTLSCSPISGHRSVSWYQQTPGQGLQFLFEYFSETQRNKGNFPGRFSGRQFSNSRSEMNVSTLELGDSALYLCASSPRTGAGETQYFGPGTRLLVL.